This T cell receptor beta chain was identified during a study of blood T cell repertoires in COVID-19. The protocol was immunoSEQ multiplex PCR, while the TCRdb copy is restricted to in-frame clones and leaves out a portion. The data show 400,000 to 550,000 clones, about 89% seen once. The J segment lost 0 bases and the V segment lost 5 bases, leaving 12 bases of the junction unmatched. The CDR3 covers 19 residues. CDR1 and CDR2 (germline): SGHRS, YFSETQ. This chain uses TRBV5-1 with TRBJ2-3; 13 nucleotides line up with TRBD2. The receptor's source is a woman aged 25 to 39 with acute or convalescent COVID-19. Sequencing input: peripheral blood. Written as DNA, the CDR3 is TGCGCCAGCAGTTTTGGACTAGCGGGGGTCGAACTGAGCACAGATACGCAGTATTTT. Translated: CASSFGLAGVELSTDTQYF.